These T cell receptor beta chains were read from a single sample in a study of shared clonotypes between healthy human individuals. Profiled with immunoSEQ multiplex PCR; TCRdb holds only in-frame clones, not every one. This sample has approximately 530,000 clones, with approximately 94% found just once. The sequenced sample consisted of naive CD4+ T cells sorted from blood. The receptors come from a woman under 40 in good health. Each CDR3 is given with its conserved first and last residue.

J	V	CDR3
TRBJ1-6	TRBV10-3	CAISGGDSPLHF
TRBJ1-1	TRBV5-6	CASSLSANTEAFF
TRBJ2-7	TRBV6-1	CASRLTSGRAYEQYF
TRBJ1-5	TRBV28	CASRLGGGNQPQHF
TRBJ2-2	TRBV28	CASGGANTGELFF
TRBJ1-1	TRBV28	CASSRDTNTEAFF
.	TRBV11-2	CASRPSGTYEQYF
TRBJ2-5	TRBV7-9	CASSVGLAEETQYF
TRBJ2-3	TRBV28	CCSGATSTDTQYF
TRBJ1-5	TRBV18	CASSPGTGSNQPQHF
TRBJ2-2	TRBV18	CASSPPLGSNTGELFF
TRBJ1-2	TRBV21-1	CASSEPPDRVPLGYGYTF
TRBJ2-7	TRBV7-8	CASSLDNYEQYF
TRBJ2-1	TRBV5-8	CASPRGSVPIF
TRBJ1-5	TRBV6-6	CASSPGQGNQPQHF
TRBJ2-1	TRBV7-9	CASSFSTGTWGEQFF
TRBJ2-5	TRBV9	CASSVKSLLAGAGETQYF
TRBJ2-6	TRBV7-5	CARSSESRQSRANVLTF
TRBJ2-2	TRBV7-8	CASSFRGTGGTGELFF
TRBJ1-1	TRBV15	CATSRDRDTEAFF
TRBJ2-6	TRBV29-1	CSPRLGSGANVLTF
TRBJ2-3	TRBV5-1	CASSLDRPGSDTQYF
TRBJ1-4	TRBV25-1	CASSGTQGEANEKLFF
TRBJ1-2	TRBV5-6	CASSWTGDINYGYTF
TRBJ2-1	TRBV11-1	CASSLGGSSYNEQFF